A single sample is the source of the 21 T cell receptor beta chains below, sequenced in a study of identical twins (dated by TCRdb to 2016 to 2017). Library construction relied on 5' RACE. Sequencing took place on an Illumina HiSeq 2000. Clones were called with MiXCR by TCRdb after fastp trimmed the public reads at Q25, and only in-frame beta chains were retained. CDR3 protein sequences are deduplicated, and each keeps its most common genes and DNA. In this sample the table shows roughly 1.6 million distinct CDR3 sequences, less than 40% of which occur a single time. About 0.3% of the sample is taken by the ten largest. The sequenced sample was cord blood. The receptor source for this set is a newborn girl in good health.

The rearrangement uses TRBV28 and TRBJ1-6; D is possibly TRBD1 (5 bases). The CDR3 extends over 9 amino acids. V was clipped by 10 bases and J by 14 bases, with 9 bases between them. Germline V lookup: CDR1 MDHEN, CDR2 SYDVKM. The CDR3 reads CAIPGALHF. The CDR3 region has the DNA TGTGCCATCCCGGGGGCCCTCCACTTT.

With respect to this clonotype: Sequence at one end of the junction differs from germline and may be a read error. The V and J genes are TRBV6-1 and TRBJ1-2; D unclear. This CDR3 is built from 17 residues. Germline V gives CDR1 MNHNS, CDR2 SASEGT. As DNA, the CDR3 is TGTGCCAGCAGTGGTCCGCGGGTTGGCCCGCCTAATTATGGCTACACCTTC. Its translation is CASSGPRVGPPNYGYTF.

V gene TRBV24-1 combines with J gene TRBJ1-1, with D maybe TRBD1 (5 bases). V lost 4 bases and J 1 base, leaving 15 bases between the germline ends. Germline V lookup: CDR1 KGHDR, CDR2 SFDVKD. This CDR3 has 16 amino acids. The CDR3, as DNA: TGTGCCACCAGTGACAGGGACGGCAGAGGGAACACTGAAGCTTTCTTT. It yields the protein CATSDRDGRGNTEAFF.

With respect to this clonotype: Likely a read error: the CDR3 ends without its conserved phenylalanine or tryptophan. The rearrangement uses TRBV12-3 or TRBV12-4 and TRBJ2-1; no clear D. This CDR3 spans 14 amino acids. Trimming cost V 8 bases and J 8 bases, with 19 bases left between them. In nucleotides, the CDR3 is TGTGCCAGCTTAGGGCAGGTGAGATCACATGAGCAGTTCTCC. It encodes CASLGQVRSHEQFS.

The count of this clonotype is one. The CDR3 spells CASMDPGETGELFF. As DNA, the CDR3 is TGTGCCAGCATGGATCCGGGAGAAACCGGGGAGCTGTTTTTT. This sequence joins TRBV2 and TRBJ2-2, with a weak D call TRBD2 (6 bases). The CDR3 spans 14 residues. V lost 7 bases, J lost 5 bases, and 14 bases lay in between. Germline V lookup: CDR1 SNHLY, CDR2 FYNNEI.

This clonotype was seen a handful of times. The genes are TRBV11-2 and TRBJ2-5; the match to TRBD2 covers 7 bases. This CDR3 comprises 16 residues. CDR1 and CDR2 from the germline V gene are SGHAT and FQNNGV. V was pared by 1 base and J by 1 base, with 6 bases of the junction left unmatched. CDR3 sequence: CASSLAWTRPQETQYF. The CDR3 bases are TGTGCCAGCAGCTTAGCTTGGACTAGGCCCCAAGAGACCCAGTACTTC.

V usage is TRBV12-3 or TRBV12-4 and J usage is TRBJ1-5, with no clear D. V dropped 0 bases and J dropped 9 bases, with 9 bases sitting between them. The CDR3 consists of 13 residues. CDR3 sequence: CASSLASEPPQHF. The CDR3 nucleotides are TGTGCCAGCAGTTTAGCCTCAGAGCCGCCCCAGCATTTT.

This clonotype turned up a few times. The chain uses TRBV27 and TRBJ2-1; D is possibly TRBD1 (6 bases). This CDR3 is built from 16 residues. Germline CDR1 and CDR2: MNHEY and SMNVEV (reference sequence). Trimming removed 4 bases at V and 1 base at J, with 14 bases between. This CDR3 is CASSWSGRGSYNEQFF. CDR3 nucleotides: TGTGCCAGCAGTTGGTCGGGCAGGGGTTCCTACAATGAGCAGTTCTTC.

Only a few counts were recorded for this clonotype. The chain carries TRBV27 and TRBJ1-2, with D unresolved. Trimming took 5 bases from V and 7 from J, leaving 11 bases between them. The CDR3 has 12 amino acids. Germline V CDR1 and CDR2: MNHEY, SMNVEV (reference sequence). In DNA form, the CDR3 reads TGTGCCAGCAGTGCCGCCGGGAGTGGCTACACCTTC. This gives the protein CASSAAGSGYTF.

The chain joins TRBV24-1 to TRBJ2-6; 7 bases map to TRBD1. The CDR3 contains 16 residues. Germline CDR1 reads KGHDR; CDR2 reads SFDVKD. The V gene end was trimmed by 2 bases and the J gene end by 2 bases; junction bases not matched to a gene: 2. In nucleotides, the CDR3 is TGTGCCACCAGTGATTCTACAGGGGCTGGGGCCAACGTCCTGACTTTC. This codes for CATSDSTGAGANVLTF.

The genes are TRBV11-2 and TRBJ2-1; TRBD2 matches at 10 bases. V lost 4 bases, J lost 7 bases, and 10 bases stayed unmatched. The CDR3 covers 16 residues. Per the germline V gene, CDR1 is SGHAT and CDR2 is FQNNGV. In DNA form, the CDR3 reads TGTGCCAGCAGCTCACTGTCGGCTAGCGGGAGTAATGAGCAGTTCTTC. Amino acids: CASSSLSASGSNEQFF.

The rearrangement joins TRBV5-1 to TRBJ1-1; D might be TRBD1 (6 bases). The germline gives CDR1 SGHRS, CDR2 YFSETQ. This CDR3 spans 13 amino acids. V dropped 3 bases and J dropped 8 bases, with 14 bases sitting between them. CDR3 sequence reads: CASSSRAGTEAFF. CDR3 bases: TGCGCCAGCAGCTCCCGGGCCGGGACAGAAGCTTTCTTT.

The chain is built from TRBV25-1 and TRBJ2-2; 7 nucleotides line up with TRBD2. CDR1 and CDR2 from the germline V gene are MGHDK and SYGVNS. With V trimmed by 8 bases and J by 4 bases, 7 bases remained unmatched. The CDR3 contains 14 residues. The CDR3 bases are TGTGCCAGCTCACGGGAGGTCTTCACCGGGGAGCTGTTTTTT. It yields the protein CASSREVFTGELFF.

V and J are TRBV7-8 and TRBJ1-5; 7 bases map to TRBD1. The length of the CDR3 is 14 residues. CDR1 and CDR2 (germline): SGHVS, FQNEAQ. J gave up 7 bases and V 4 bases, and 7 bases lay outside the gene matches. CDR3 coding DNA: TGTGCCAGCAGCTGGGACAGCCCGGAGCAGCCCCAGCATTTT. The encoded protein is CASSWDSPEQPQHF.

In the case of this clonotype: A much larger clone lies one base from this, so it may be a read error. The V call is TRBV2, the J call TRBJ2-7; D possibly corresponds to TRBD2 (6 bases). The CDR3 consists of 14 residues. The germline V gene has CDR1 SNHLY and CDR2 FYNNEI. Trimming shortened V by 6 bases and J by 2 bases, and 14 bases separated the two germline ends. The CDR3 loop is CASSSGLKTYEQYF. The CDR3 DNA reads TGTGCCAGCAGCTCCGGACTAAAAACCTACGAGCAGTACTTC.

At least ten counts were recorded for this clonotype. J is TRBJ2-3 and V is TRBV2; D gene ambiguous. The length of the CDR3 is 13 residues. Trimming left V 8 bases short and J 0 bases short, with 9 bases between. Germline V gene sequence: CDR1 SNHLY, CDR2 FYNNEI. CDR3 coding DNA: TGTGCCAGCCAACGGTTTAGCACAGATACGCAGTATTTT. Translation: CASQRFSTDTQYF.

The chain uses TRBV5-5 and TRBJ1-2, with a weak D call TRBD1 (5 bases). Germline assignment: CDR1 SGHKS and CDR2 YYEKEE (reference sequence). V lost 1 base and J 6 bases, leaving 10 bases between the germline ends. The CDR3 has 13 residues. CDR3 amino acids: CASSLRGNDGYTF. In DNA form, the CDR3 reads TGTGCCAGCAGCTTGAGGGGTAATGATGGCTACACCTTC.

This clonotype was seen repeatedly, ten times or more. CDR3 bases: TGTGCCAGCAGCCAAGATAGGTGGTACGAGCAGTACTTC. As protein: CASSQDRWYEQYF. The rearrangement uses TRBV4-2 and TRBJ2-7; D not certain. The CDR3 consists of 13 residues. Trimming shortened V by 0 bases and J by 4 bases, and 7 bases separated the two germline ends. Germline V gives CDR1 LGHNA, CDR2 YNFKEQ.

V and J are TRBV4-1 and TRBJ1-4; D remains ambiguous. V lost 4 bases to trimming and J lost 8 bases, with 11 bases between them. This CDR3 contains 13 residues. The germline gives CDR1 MGHRA, CDR2 YSYEKL. CDR3 bases: TGCGCCAGCAGCCGAGTGGCGCGCGAAAAACTGTTTTTT. Encoded protein: CASSRVAREKLFF.

This sequence joins TRBV11-2 and TRBJ2-3, with 9 bases identical to TRBD2. The V segment lost 5 bases and the J segment 7 bases; nucleotides outside the gene matches: 7. The CDR3 runs 14 residues. Germline V CDR1 and CDR2: SGHAT, FQNNGV. The CDR3 DNA reads as TGTGCCAGCAGCCTCCTAGCGGGGACGAATACGCAGTATTTT. Translating it yields CASSLLAGTNTQYF.

This clonotype was detected only a few times. The genes are TRBV7-2 and TRBJ2-7; tentative D call: TRBD1 (6 bases). Germline V gene sequence: CDR1 SGHTA, CDR2 FQGNSA. Trimming removed 5 bases at V and 2 bases at J, with 16 bases between. The CDR3 spans 15 residues. The CDR3, as DNA: TGTGCCAGCAGCAGGACAGCTAATTCCCCCTACGAGCAGTACTTC. Residues: CASSRTANSPYEQYF.